The T cell receptor beta chain described here comes from a study of control samples from healthy donors and cancer patients. The germline V gene encodes CDR1 KGHDR and CDR2 SFDVKD. Trimming at V came to 2 bases and at J to 0 bases, leaving 5 bases not matched to a gene. The CDR3 consists of 16 residues. Profiled with immunoSEQ multiplex PCR; TCRdb holds only in-frame clones, not every one. The table has roughly 180,000 clones, roughly 92% seen once; the top ten hold about 1.5%. This sequence joins TRBV24-1 and TRBJ1-1; 7 bases align to TRBD1. The TCR comes from a woman under 30 in good health. Material: blood. Here the CDR3 DNA reads TGTGCCACCAGTGATTCGGGACAGCCACTGAACACTGAAGCTTTCTTT. Translation: CATSDSGQPLNTEAFF.